This T cell receptor (beta chain) is drawn from a study of cytomegalovirus exposure and HLA in healthy donors. Germline V CDR1 and CDR2: SNHLY, FYNNEI. Trimming left V 7 bases short and J 12 bases short, with 16 bases between. This CDR3 is built from 11 residues. A multiplex PCR was run with 60 Vbeta primers and 13 Jbeta primers. The repertoire was sequenced with immunoSEQ multiplex PCR; TCRdb's copy has only in-frame clones and lacks some. The table records about 43,000 clones, 60% to 80% of them present only once. The sequence was obtained from a man aged 25 to 45 in good health and CMV-seronegative. The V gene is TRBV2, the J gene TRBJ2-7, with D perhaps matching TRBD1 (5 bases). Source material: PBMCs. The CDR3 spells CASIRLAQVYF. CDR3 sequence (DNA): TGTGCCAGCATTCGGTTGGCACAGGTGTACTTC.